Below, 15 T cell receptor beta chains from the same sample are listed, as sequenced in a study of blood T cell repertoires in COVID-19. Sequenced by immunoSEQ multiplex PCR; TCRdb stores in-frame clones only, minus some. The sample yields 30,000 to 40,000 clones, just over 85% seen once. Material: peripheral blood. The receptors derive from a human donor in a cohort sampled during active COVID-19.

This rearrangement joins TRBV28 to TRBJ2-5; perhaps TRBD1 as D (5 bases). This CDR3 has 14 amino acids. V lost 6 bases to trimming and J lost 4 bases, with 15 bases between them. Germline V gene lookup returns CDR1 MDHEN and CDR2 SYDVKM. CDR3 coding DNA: TGTGCCAGCAGCTACCTTAGGGGATTAGAGACCCAGTACTTC. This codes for CASSYLRGLETQYF.

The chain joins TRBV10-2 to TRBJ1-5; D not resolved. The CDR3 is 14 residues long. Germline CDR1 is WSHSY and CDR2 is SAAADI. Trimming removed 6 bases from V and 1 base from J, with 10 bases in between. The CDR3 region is CASRKIGSNQPQHF. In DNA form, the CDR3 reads TGCGCCAGCAGAAAGATCGGGAGCAATCAGCCCCAGCATTTT.

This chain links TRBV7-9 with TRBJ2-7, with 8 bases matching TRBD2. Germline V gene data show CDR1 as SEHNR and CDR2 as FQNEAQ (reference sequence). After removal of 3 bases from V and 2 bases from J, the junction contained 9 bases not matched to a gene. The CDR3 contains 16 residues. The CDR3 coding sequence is TGTGCCAGCAGCTTCCTCCTTGGTAGCGGGGCCTACGAGCAGTACTTC. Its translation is CASSFLLGSGAYEQYF. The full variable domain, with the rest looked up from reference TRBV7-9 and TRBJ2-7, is DTGVSQNPRHKITKRGQNVTFRCDPISEHNRLYWYRQTLGQGPEFLTYFQNEAQLEKSRLLSDRFSAERPKGSFSTLEIQRTEQGDSAMYLCASSFLLGSGAYEQYFGPGTRLTVT.

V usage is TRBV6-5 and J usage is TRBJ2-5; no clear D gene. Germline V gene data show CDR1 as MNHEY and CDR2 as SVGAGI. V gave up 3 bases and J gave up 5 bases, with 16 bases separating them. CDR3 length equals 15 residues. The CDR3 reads CASSYSSSKWETQYF. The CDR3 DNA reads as TGTGCCAGCAGTTATTCGAGTTCTAAGTGGGAGACCCAGTACTTC.

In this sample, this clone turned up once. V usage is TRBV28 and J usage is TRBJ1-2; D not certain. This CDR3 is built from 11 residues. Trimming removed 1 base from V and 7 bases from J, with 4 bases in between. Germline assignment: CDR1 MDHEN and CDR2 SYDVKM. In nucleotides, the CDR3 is TGTGCCAGCAGTTTATCTGTTGGCTACACCTTC. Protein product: CASSLSVGYTF.

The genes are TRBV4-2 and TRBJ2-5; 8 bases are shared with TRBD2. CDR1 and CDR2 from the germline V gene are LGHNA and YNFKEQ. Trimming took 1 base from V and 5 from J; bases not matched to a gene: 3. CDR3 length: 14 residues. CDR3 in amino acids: CASSQAGGPETQYF. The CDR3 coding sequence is TGTGCCAGCAGCCAAGCGGGGGGGCCTGAGACCCAGTACTTC.

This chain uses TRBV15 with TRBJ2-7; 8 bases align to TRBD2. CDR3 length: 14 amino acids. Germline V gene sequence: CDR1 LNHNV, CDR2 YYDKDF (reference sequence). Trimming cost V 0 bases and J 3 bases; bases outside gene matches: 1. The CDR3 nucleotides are TGTGCCACCAGCAGAGATCTAGCGGGCTACGAGCAGTACTTC. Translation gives CATSRDLAGYEQYF. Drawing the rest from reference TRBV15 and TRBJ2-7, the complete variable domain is DAMVIQNPRYQVTQFGKPVTLSCSQTLNHNVMYWYQQKSSQAPKLLFHYYDKDFNNEADTPDNFQSRRPNTSFCFLDIRSPGLGDTAMYLCATSRDLAGYEQYFGPGTRLTVT.

CDR3 DNA sequence: TGTGCCAGCAGCCAAGGGACAGGTTCTACTGGCTACACCTTC. Protein sequence: CASSQGTGSTGYTF. The chain is built from TRBV3-1 (or the pseudogene TRBV3-2) and TRBJ1-2; 7 nucleotides match TRBD1. The CDR3 runs to 14 residues. V was pared by 1 base and J by 7 bases, with 6 bases of the junction left unmatched. The germline V gene has CDR1 LGHDT and CDR2 YNNKEL (reference sequence).

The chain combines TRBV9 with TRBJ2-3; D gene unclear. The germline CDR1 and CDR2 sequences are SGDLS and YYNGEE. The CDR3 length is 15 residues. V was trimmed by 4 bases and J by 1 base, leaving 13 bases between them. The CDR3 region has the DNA TGTGCCAGCAGCCCTGCTCGCGCCGGCACAGATACGCAGTATTTT. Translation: CASSPARAGTDTQYF.

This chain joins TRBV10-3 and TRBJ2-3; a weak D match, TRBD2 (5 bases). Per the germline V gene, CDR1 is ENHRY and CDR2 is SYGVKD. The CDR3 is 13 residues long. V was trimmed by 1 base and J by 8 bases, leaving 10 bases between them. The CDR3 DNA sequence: TGTGCCATCAGTGAGTTGGGAGACGGTACGCAGTATTTT. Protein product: CAISELGDGTQYF.

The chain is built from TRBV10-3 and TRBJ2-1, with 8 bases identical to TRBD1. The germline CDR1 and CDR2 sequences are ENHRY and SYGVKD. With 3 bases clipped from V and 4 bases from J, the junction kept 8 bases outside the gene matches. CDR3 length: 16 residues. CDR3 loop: CAISESGQAPYNEQFF. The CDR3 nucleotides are TGTGCCATCAGTGAATCGGGACAGGCCCCTTACAATGAGCAGTTCTTC.

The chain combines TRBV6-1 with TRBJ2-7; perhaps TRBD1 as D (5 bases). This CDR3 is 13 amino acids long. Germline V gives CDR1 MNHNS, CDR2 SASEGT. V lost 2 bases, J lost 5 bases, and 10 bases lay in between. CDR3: CASSEYRLNEQYF. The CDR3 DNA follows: TGTGCCAGCAGTGAATACAGGTTGAACGAGCAGTACTTC.

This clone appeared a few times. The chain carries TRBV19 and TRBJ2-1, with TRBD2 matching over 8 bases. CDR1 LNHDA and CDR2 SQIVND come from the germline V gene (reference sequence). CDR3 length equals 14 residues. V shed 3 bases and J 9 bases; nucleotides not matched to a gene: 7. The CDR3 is CASSIISGTGEQFF. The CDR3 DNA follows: TGTGCCAGTAGTATTATTAGCGGGACGGGTGAGCAGTTCTTC.

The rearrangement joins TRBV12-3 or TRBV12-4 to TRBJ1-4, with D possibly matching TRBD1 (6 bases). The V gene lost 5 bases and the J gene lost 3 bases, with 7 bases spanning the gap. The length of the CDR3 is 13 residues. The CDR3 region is CASSTGSNEKLFF. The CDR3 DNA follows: TGTGCCAGCAGTACAGGGTCTAATGAAAAACTGTTTTTT.

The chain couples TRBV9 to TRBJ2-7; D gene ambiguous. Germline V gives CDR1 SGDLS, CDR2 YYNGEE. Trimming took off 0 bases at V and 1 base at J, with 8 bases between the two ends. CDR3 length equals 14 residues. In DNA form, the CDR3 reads TGTGCCAGCAGCGTAGACCCACATTCCTACGAGCAGTACTTC. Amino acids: CASSVDPHSYEQYF.